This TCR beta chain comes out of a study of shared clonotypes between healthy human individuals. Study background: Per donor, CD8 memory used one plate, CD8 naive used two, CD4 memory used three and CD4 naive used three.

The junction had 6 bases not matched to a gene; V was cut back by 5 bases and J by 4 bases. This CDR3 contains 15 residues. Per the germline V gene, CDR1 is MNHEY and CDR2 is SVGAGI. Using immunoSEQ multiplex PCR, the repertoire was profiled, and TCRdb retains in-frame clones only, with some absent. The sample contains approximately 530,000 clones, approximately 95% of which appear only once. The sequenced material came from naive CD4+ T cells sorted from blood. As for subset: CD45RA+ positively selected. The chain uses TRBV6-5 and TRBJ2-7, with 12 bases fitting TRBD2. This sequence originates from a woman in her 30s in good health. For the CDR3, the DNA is TGTGCCAGCAGTCCGACCGGACTAGCGGGATACGAGCAGTACTTC. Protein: CASSPTGLAGYEQYF.